Each of the 32 T cell receptor beta chains below was sequenced from the same sample in a study of regulatory T cells in long-lasting Graves disease. In building TCR beta libraries, iRepertoire HTBI primers were used together with Arm-PCR of CDR3 regions. TCRdb redid the calling of the multiplex PCR reads with MiXCR, one entry per CDR3 protein. The data contain about 560,000 distinct CDR3 sequences, about 15% of them singletons. Noted time point: newly diagnosed GD, antithyroid drugs for less than 3 months. Extracted RNA from PBMCs served as the source of the TCR library. This sample also appeared in a second study, on T cells in Graves' hyperthyroidism and ophthalmopathy.

Sequences were derived from peripheral blood mononuclear cells (PBMCs), sampled at new diagnosis, from a patient treated with antithyroid drugs. These receptors originate from a man between 18 and 35 years old with Graves disease.

This clonotype turned up a few times. The chain employs TRBV30 and TRBJ1-5; possibly TRBD1 for D (5 bases). Trimming took off 2 bases at V and 8 bases at J, with 13 bases between the two ends. This CDR3 has 13 residues. Germline loops: CDR1 GTSNPN, CDR2 SVGIG (reference sequence). The DNA for the CDR3 is TGTGCCTGGAGTAGGGACGGGAGGGAGCCCCAGCATTTT. This gives the protein CAWSRDGREPQHF.

This clonotype came up a few times. V and J are TRBV4-1 and TRBJ1-2; D not resolved. The CDR3 runs 13 residues. With 0 bases removed from V and 3 bases from J, the gap between germline ends came to 5 bases. Per the germline V gene, CDR1 is MGHRA and CDR2 is YSYEKL. CDR3 nucleotides: TGCGCCAGCAGCCAAGATCCGCACTATGGCTACACCTTC. It encodes CASSQDPHYGYTF.

In its sample, this clonotype was seen a few times. The V and J genes are TRBV10-3 and TRBJ2-5; 7 nucleotides agree with TRBD1. The germline gives CDR1 ENHRY, CDR2 SYGVKD. After removal of 4 bases from V and 5 bases from J, the junction contained 7 bases not matched to a gene. The CDR3 loop spans 14 amino acids. In nucleotides, the CDR3 is TGTGCCATCAGTGGAGAGACAGGGTTGGAGACCCAGTACTTC. Protein: CAISGETGLETQYF.

This clonotype was seen more than once but under ten times. This chain connects TRBV12-3 or TRBV12-4 to TRBJ2-1, with 7 bases lining up with TRBD2. The V and J ends lost 6 bases and 4 bases, in that order; junction bases with no gene match: 9. The CDR3 spans 15 residues. The DNA of the CDR3 is TGTGCCAGCAGCCTGGGACTAAGCATATACAATGAGCAGTTCTTC. As protein: CASSLGLSIYNEQFF.

This clonotype was detected only a few times. This chain joins TRBV9 and TRBJ2-7; 9 bases are shared with TRBD2. Germline CDR1 and CDR2: SGDLS and YYNGEE. This CDR3 is 15 amino acids long. V gave up 0 bases and J gave up 2 bases; unmatched junction bases: 3. As DNA, the CDR3 is TGTGCCAGCAGCGTAGTGCCTAGCGGGGCCTACGAGCAGTACTTC. Translation: CASSVVPSGAYEQYF.

This clonotype was seen many times. The chain is built from TRBV27 and TRBJ2-1; 14 positions agree with TRBD2. V was pared by 7 bases and J by 6 bases, with 8 bases of the junction left unmatched. Germline V gives CDR1 MNHEY, CDR2 SMNVEV (reference sequence). This CDR3 region has 16 residues. CDR3 coding DNA: TGTGCCAGCAACGAGGGACTAGCGGGAGTGTCCAATGAGCAGTTCTTC. Protein sequence: CASNEGLAGVSNEQFF.

This chain uses TRBV29-1 with TRBJ1-5; 7 bases are a match to TRBD1. CDR1 is SQVTM and CDR2 is ANQGSEA in the germline V gene. With 0 bases clipped from V and 0 bases from J, the junction kept 5 bases outside the gene matches. This CDR3 comprises 16 residues. The CDR3 coding sequence is TGCAGCGTTGAAGAGTTAGGGACAGATAGCAATCAGCCCCAGCATTTT. It specifies CSVEELGTDSNQPQHF.

There are a few counts of this clonotype. The chain joins TRBV27 to TRBJ2-7, with D possibly matching TRBD1 (6 bases). The CDR3 consists of 17 residues. The V and J ends lost 8 bases and 0 bases respectively, with 23 bases between them. Germline-derived CDR1 and CDR2 are MNHEY and SMNVEV (reference sequence). CDR3 DNA sequence: TGTGCCAGCCGAGGGTGGGACAAGCTATTAGGCTCCTACGAGCAGTACTTC. Protein sequence: CASRGWDKLLGSYEQYF.

This clonotype was seen more than once but under ten times. This chain links TRBV5-1 with TRBJ2-5; D might be TRBD2 (6 bases). Germline lookup yields CDR1 SGHRS and CDR2 YFSETQ. The CDR3 is made up of 14 amino acids. Trimming stripped 1 base from V and 2 bases from J, with 9 bases between. The CDR3 is CASSLWRDQETQYF. The CDR3 DNA reads as TGCGCCAGCAGCTTGTGGCGGGATCAAGAGACCCAGTACTTC. Together with reference TRBV5-1 and TRBJ2-5, the CDR3 gives the full variable domain: KAGVTQTPRYLIKTRGQQVTLSCSPISGHRSVSWYQQTPGQGLQFLFEYFSETQRNKGNFPGRFSGRQFSNSRSEMNVSTLELGDSALYLCASSLWRDQETQYFGPGTRLLVL.

V is TRBV5-1 and J is TRBJ1-2; D may be TRBD1 (6 bases). This CDR3 has 16 amino acids. Trimming pared 2 bases from V and 7 bases from J, leaving 21 bases between. Per the germline V gene, CDR1 is SGHRS and CDR2 is YFSETQ. CDR3 coding DNA: TGCGCCAGCAGCTTCGGGGAAGGGGGTGCTGCCTCTGGCTACACCTTC. Its translation: CASSFGEGGAASGYTF.

In its sample, this clonotype was seen many times. V usage is TRBV29-1 and J usage is TRBJ2-7; perhaps TRBD2 as D (5 bases). V was cut by 6 bases and J by 3 bases, with 9 bases left in between. Germline loops: CDR1 SQVTM, CDR2 ANQGSEA. This CDR3 has 11 residues. The CDR3 nucleotides read TGCAGCGTGACCCGGGACTACGAGCAGTACTTC. Residues: CSVTRDYEQYF.

Regarding this clonotype: Just one base apart from a much larger clone, this may be a read error. J is TRBJ2-7 and V is TRBV3-1; D is undetermined. The CDR3 is 16 amino acids. Germline assignment: CDR1 LGHDT and CDR2 YNNKEL (reference sequence). CDR3 protein: CTSSLTGGPGSYEQYF. CDR3 DNA sequence: TGTACCAGCAGCTTAACGGGTGGCCCTGGCTCCTACGAGCAGTACTTC.

This clonotype was picked up a small number of times. The chain uses TRBV30 and TRBJ1-6; 7 bases are shared with TRBD1. With 1 base clipped from V and 7 bases from J, the junction kept 1 base outside the gene matches. Germline CDR1 and CDR2: GTSNPN and SVGIG (reference sequence). CDR3 length equals 13 residues. The CDR3 DNA reads as TGTGCCTGGAGTGAGACAGGGAATTCACCCCTCCACTTT. Its protein is CAWSETGNSPLHF.

Concerning this clonotype itself: A much more abundant neighbour one base away suggests this may be a read error. The rearrangement links TRBV12-3 or TRBV12-4 to TRBJ1-3; no definite D call. This CDR3 comprises 16 residues. V lost 2 bases to trimming and J lost 0 bases, with 11 bases between them. CDR3 residues: CASSLLKVPSGNTIYF. The CDR3 coding sequence is TGTGCCAGCAGTTTACTCAAAGTGCCCTCTGGAAACACCATATATTTT.

This clonotype was picked up many times. The chain combines TRBV27 with TRBJ2-7; the match to TRBD2 covers 8 bases. Germline V lookup: CDR1 MNHEY, CDR2 SMNVEV (reference sequence). V was pared by 4 bases and J by 7 bases, with 12 bases of the junction left unmatched. The CDR3 has 15 amino acids. The CDR3 region is CASSSSAGAAGEQYF. The CDR3 nucleotides read TGTGCCAGCAGTTCCTCAGCGGGAGCGGCTGGGGAGCAGTACTTC.

This clonotype has a handful of counts. The genes are TRBV19 and TRBJ2-7; the D is unclear. The ends were cut back, 3 bases at V and 5 bases at J, with 5 bases in the middle. The CDR3 sequence is 11 residues long. Germline V gene data show CDR1 as LNHDA and CDR2 as SQIVND (reference sequence). CDR3 DNA sequence: TGTGCCAGTAGTATTAGGGACGAGCAGTACTTC. Amino acid sequence: CASSIRDEQYF.

This clonotype was observed a handful of times. The chain couples TRBV7-8 to TRBJ2-3; D is possibly TRBD1 (7 bases). From germline, CDR1 is SGHVS and CDR2 FQNEAQ. There are 16 residues in the CDR3. With 5 bases removed from V and 3 bases from J, the gap between germline ends came to 18 bases. CDR3 coding DNA: TGTGCCAGCAGCCCAGGGGGGTGGGGATCGACAGATACGCAGTATTTT. Translated, it gives CASSPGGWGSTDTQYF.

This clonotype was seen ten or more times. The chain uses TRBV2 and TRBJ2-7, with 10 bases lining up with TRBD1. The germline gives CDR1 SNHLY, CDR2 FYNNEI. After removal of 11 bases from V and 4 bases from J, the junction contained 5 bases not matched to a gene. This CDR3 comprises 12 residues. The CDR3 here is CAGGQGRYEQYF. Here the CDR3 DNA reads TGTGCCGGGGGACAGGGGAGGTACGAGCAGTACTTC.

The gene calls are TRBV28 and TRBJ1-4, with 7 bases fitting TRBD1. The CDR3 consists of 14 residues. With V trimmed by 4 bases and J by 5 bases, 4 bases remained unmatched. Germline loops: CDR1 MDHEN, CDR2 SYDVKM. CDR3 DNA: TGTGCCAGCAGTTCGGCAGGGGGGAATGAAAAACTGTTTTTT. The encoded protein is CASSSAGGNEKLFF.

This clonotype was counted many times. The chain carries TRBV12-3 or TRBV12-4 and TRBJ2-1, with D perhaps TRBD1 or TRBD2 (5 bases each). The V end was cut by 3 bases, the J end by 2 bases, with 11 bases between. This CDR3 has 15 amino acids. The CDR3 loop reads CASSFGTDTYNEQFF. The CDR3 DNA reads TGTGCCAGCAGTTTTGGGACCGATACCTACAATGAGCAGTTCTTC.

The gene calls are TRBV20-1 and TRBJ2-7; 12 nucleotides align to TRBD2. V lost 0 bases, J lost 7 bases, and 7 bases stayed unmatched. The CDR3 spans 15 residues. CDR1 and CDR2 from the germline V gene are DFQATT and SNEGSKA (reference sequence). CDR3 residues: CSARDSSGRAEEQYF. The DNA for the CDR3 is TGCAGTGCTAGAGACTCTAGCGGGAGGGCCGAAGAGCAGTACTTC.

This clonotype has ten or more counts. This rearrangement joins TRBV12-3 or TRBV12-4 to TRBJ1-5; D is perhaps TRBD1 (5 bases). The V gene lost 1 base and the J gene lost 3 bases, with 7 bases spanning the gap. The CDR3 runs to 14 residues. The DNA of the CDR3 is TGTGCCAGCAGTTTAGAGGGGTCCAATCAGCCCCAGCATTTT. Amino acid sequence: CASSLEGSNQPQHF.

This clonotype was counted many times. The chain is built from TRBV3-1 and TRBJ2-1; weak D call: TRBD2 (5 bases). Trimming shortened V by 3 bases and J by 7 bases, and 16 bases separated the two germline ends. CDR1 LGHDT and CDR2 YNNKEL come from the germline V gene (reference sequence). The CDR3 spans 15 residues. The CDR3 DNA sequence: TGTGCCAGCAGCCACTCGGGGAGACTCCCTAATGAGCAGTTCTTC. This encodes CASSHSGRLPNEQFF.

This clonotype appeared a few times. The chain uses TRBV10-3 and TRBJ2-7, with TRBD1 as a possible D gene (6 bases). Trimming took off 2 bases at V and 2 bases at J, with 13 bases between the two ends. CDR1 is ENHRY and CDR2 is SYGVKD in the germline V gene. The CDR3 sequence is 15 residues long. The CDR3, as DNA: TGTGCCATCAGTGAGCCGGGACACCAAACCTACGAGCAGTACTTC. Translated: CAISEPGHQTYEQYF.

This clonotype came up many times. This sequence joins TRBV12-3 or TRBV12-4 and TRBJ2-1; D is uncertain. The CDR3 extends over 14 amino acids. Trimming cost V 2 bases and J 13 bases, with 18 bases left between them. CDR3 DNA sequence: TGTGCCAGCAGTTTATCCAATCCCAGTGTGGGTCAGTTCTTC. Translated, it gives CASSLSNPSVGQFF.

This clonotype showed up many times. The rearrangement links TRBV2 to TRBJ2-5; D may be TRBD1 (5 bases). The CDR3 is 13 amino acids. The V gene lost 4 bases and the J gene lost 3 bases, with 9 bases spanning the gap. Germline V gene sequence: CDR1 SNHLY, CDR2 FYNNEI. CDR3 loop: CASSGRAKETQYF. CDR3 sequence (DNA): TGTGCCAGCAGTGGCAGGGCGAAAGAGACCCAGTACTTC.

This clonotype showed up many times. J is TRBJ2-1 and V is TRBV7-9; 8 nucleotides line up with TRBD1. After removal of 5 bases from V and 5 bases from J, the junction contained 5 bases not matched to a gene. This CDR3 is 14 amino acids long. Germline CDR1 is SEHNR and CDR2 is FQNEAQ (reference sequence). The CDR3 reads CASSKKQGDNEQFF. The CDR3 nucleotides read TGTGCCAGCAGCAAAAAACAGGGGGACAATGAGCAGTTCTTC.

This clonotype occurred many times. The CDR3 DNA sequence: TGCGCCAGCAGCTTGGGACTAGACAGGTACGAGCAGTACTTC. Its translation is CASSLGLDRYEQYF. The V and J genes are TRBV5-1 and TRBJ2-7; D may be TRBD1 or TRBD2 (6 bases each). Trimming cost V 0 bases and J 4 bases, with 11 bases left between them. Germline CDR1 reads SGHRS; CDR2 reads YFSETQ. The CDR3 has 14 residues.

This clonotype turned up a few times. A much bigger clone sits one base away, suggesting this may be a read error. The J gene is TRBJ2-1, the V gene TRBV4-1; 7 bases map to TRBD2. Unmatched junction bases numbered 9, after V lost 5 bases and J lost 5 bases. The CDR3 is 15 amino acids. Germline loops: CDR1 MGHRA, CDR2 YSYEKL. CDR3: CASSGLAEVHNEQFF. The CDR3 DNA reads TGCGCCAGCAGCGGGCTAGCGGAAGTGCACAATGAGCAGTTCTTC.

There are many counts of this clonotype. The V and J genes are TRBV28 and TRBJ2-7; 7 bases map to TRBD1. The CDR3 totals 14 residues. CDR1 and CDR2 from the germline V gene are MDHEN and SYDVKM. J gave up 1 base and V 5 bases, and 5 bases lay outside the gene matches. The DNA of the CDR3 is TGTGCCAGCAGTACAGGGGATGGGTCCTACGAGCAGTACTTC. Translation gives CASSTGDGSYEQYF.

V is TRBV11-2 and J is TRBJ2-3; 10 bases line up with TRBD2. The J segment lost 3 bases and the V segment lost 5 bases, leaving 14 bases of the junction unmatched. Germline V gene lookup returns CDR1 SGHAT and CDR2 FQNNGV. The CDR3 contains 18 residues. The CDR3 sequence is CASSPRLAGVGGTDTQYF. CDR3 bases: TGTGCCAGCAGCCCCCGGCTAGCGGGAGTAGGGGGGACAGATACGCAGTATTTT.

This clonotype has a count of ten or more. CDR3 in DNA: TGTGCCAGCAGTCCCCTCCTGAACACCGGGGAGCTGTTTTTT. Encoded protein: CASSPLLNTGELFF. The V call is TRBV28, the J call TRBJ2-2; D is ambiguous. V was pared by 5 bases and J by 1 base, with 8 bases between. This CDR3 has 14 residues. CDR1 MDHEN and CDR2 SYDVKM come from the germline V gene.